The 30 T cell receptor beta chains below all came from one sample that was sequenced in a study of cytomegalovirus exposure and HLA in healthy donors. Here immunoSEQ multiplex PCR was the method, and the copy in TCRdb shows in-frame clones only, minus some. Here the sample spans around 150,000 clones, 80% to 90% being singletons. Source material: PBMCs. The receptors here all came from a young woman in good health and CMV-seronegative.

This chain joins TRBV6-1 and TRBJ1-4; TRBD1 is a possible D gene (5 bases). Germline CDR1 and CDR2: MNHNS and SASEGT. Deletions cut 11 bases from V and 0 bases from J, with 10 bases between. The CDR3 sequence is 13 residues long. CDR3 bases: TGTGCCGGTCGGACATCAACTAATGAAAAACTGTTTTTT. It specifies CAGRTSTNEKLFF.

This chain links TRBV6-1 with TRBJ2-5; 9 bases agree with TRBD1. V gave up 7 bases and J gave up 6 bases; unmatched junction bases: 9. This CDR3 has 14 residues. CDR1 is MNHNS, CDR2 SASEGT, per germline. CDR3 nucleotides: TGTGCCAGCATTATCGCCGGGACAGGGAAGACCCAGTACTTC. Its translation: CASIIAGTGKTQYF.

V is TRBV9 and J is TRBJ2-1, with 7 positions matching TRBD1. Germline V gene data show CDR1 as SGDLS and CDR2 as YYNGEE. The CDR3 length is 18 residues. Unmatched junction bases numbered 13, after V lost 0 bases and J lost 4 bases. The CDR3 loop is CASSVALSRQGAYNEQFF. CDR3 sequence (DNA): TGTGCCAGCAGCGTAGCCCTTTCCCGACAGGGCGCATACAATGAGCAGTTCTTC.

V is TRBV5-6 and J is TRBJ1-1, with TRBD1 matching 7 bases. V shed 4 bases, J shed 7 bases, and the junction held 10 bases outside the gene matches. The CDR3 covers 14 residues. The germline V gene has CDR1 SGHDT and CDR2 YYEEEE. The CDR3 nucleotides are TGTGCCAGCAGCACCCTGGACAGGCAGAATGAAGCTTTCTTT. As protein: CASSTLDRQNEAFF.

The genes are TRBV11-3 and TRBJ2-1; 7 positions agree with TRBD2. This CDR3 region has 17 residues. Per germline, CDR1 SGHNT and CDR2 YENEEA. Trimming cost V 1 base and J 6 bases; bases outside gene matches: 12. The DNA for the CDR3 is TGTGCCAGCAGCTTAGGGGCCCGGACTAGTTCTGGCAATGAGCAGTTCTTC. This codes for CASSLGARTSSGNEQFF.

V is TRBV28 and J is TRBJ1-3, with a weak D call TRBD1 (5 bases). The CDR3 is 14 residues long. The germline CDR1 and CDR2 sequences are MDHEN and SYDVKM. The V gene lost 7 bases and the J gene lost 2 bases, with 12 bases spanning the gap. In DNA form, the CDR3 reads TGTGCCAGCACCGGCGGGGGGGCTGGAAACACCATATATTTT. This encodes CASTGGGAGNTIYF.

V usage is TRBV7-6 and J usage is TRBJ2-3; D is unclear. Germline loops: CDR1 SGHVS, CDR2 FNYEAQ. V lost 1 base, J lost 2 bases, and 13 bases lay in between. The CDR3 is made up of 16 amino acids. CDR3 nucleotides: TGTGCCAGCAGCTTAGTAGGCAGGTCCCCCACAGATACGCAGTATTTT. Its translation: CASSLVGRSPTDTQYF.

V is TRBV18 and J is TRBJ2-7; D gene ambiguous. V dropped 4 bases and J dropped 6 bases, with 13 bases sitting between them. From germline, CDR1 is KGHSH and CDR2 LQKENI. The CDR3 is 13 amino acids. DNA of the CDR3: TGTGCCAGCTCACAACTCGAAGGCGGCGAGCAGTACTTC. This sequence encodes CASSQLEGGEQYF.

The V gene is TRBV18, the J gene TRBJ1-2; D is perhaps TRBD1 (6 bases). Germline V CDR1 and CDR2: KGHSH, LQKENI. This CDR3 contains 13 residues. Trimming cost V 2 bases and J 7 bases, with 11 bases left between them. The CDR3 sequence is CASSPTGWRGYTF. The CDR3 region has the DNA TGTGCCAGCTCACCAACAGGGTGGCGTGGCTACACCTTC.

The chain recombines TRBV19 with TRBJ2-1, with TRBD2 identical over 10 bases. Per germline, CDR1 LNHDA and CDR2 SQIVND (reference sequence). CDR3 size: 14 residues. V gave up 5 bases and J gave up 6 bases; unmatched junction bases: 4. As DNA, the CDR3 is TGTGCCAGTAGTCAGTCTAGCGGGAGCAATGAGCAGTTCTTC. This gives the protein CASSQSSGSNEQFF.

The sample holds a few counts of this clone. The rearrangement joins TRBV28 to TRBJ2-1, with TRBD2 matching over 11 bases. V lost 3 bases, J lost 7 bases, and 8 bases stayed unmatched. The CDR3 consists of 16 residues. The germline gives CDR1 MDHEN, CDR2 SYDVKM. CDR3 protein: CASSLHIAGGYNEQFF. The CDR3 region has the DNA TGTGCCAGCAGTTTGCACATAGCGGGGGGGTATAATGAGCAGTTCTTC.

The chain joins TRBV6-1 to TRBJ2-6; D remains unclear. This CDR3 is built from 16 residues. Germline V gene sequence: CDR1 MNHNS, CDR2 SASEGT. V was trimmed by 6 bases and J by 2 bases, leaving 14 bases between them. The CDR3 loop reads CASSEQLVPGANVLTF. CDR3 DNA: TGTGCCAGCAGCGAACAATTAGTCCCTGGGGCCAACGTCCTGACTTTC.

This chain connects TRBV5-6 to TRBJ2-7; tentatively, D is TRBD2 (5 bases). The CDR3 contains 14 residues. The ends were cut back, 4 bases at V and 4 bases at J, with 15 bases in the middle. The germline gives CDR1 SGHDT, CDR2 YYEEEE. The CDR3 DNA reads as TGTGCCAGCAGCCCCGCCGGGATCGGGTACGAGCAGTACTTC. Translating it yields CASSPAGIGYEQYF.

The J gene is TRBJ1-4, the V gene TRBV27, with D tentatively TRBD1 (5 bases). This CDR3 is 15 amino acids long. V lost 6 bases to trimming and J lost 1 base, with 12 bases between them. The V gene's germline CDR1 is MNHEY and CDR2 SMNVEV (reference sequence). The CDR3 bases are TGTGCCAGCAGCCTCCGGGGGGGAACTAATGAAAAACTGTTTTTT. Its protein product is CASSLRGGTNEKLFF. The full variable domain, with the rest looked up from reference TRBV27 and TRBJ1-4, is EAQVTQNPRYLITVTGKKLTVTCSQNMNHEYMSWYRQDPGLGLRQIYYSMNVEVTDKGDVPEGYKVSRKEKRNFPLILESPSPNQTSLYFCASSLRGGTNEKLFFGSGTQLSVL.

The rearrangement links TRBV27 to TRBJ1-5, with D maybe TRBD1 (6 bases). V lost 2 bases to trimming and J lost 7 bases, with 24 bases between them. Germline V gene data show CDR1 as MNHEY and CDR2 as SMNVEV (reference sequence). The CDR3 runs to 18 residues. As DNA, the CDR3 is TGTGCCAGCAGTTTAAGCCCGGGTCTTTGGGGGCCGGGGCAGCCCCAGCATTTT. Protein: CASSLSPGLWGPGQPQHF.

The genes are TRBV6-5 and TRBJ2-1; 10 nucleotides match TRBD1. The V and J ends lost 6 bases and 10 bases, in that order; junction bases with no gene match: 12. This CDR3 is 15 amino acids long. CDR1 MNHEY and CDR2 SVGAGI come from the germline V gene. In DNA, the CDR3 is TGTGCCAGCAGCAACACCGACAGGGGGCATCGGGAGCAGTTCTTC. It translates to CASSNTDRGHREQFF.

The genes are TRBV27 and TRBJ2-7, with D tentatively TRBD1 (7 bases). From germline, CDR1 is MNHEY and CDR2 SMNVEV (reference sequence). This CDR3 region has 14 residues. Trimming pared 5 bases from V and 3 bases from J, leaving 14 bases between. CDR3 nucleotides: TGTGCCAGCAGTCCCGGGACAGCGGGCTACGAGCAGTACTTC. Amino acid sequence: CASSPGTAGYEQYF.

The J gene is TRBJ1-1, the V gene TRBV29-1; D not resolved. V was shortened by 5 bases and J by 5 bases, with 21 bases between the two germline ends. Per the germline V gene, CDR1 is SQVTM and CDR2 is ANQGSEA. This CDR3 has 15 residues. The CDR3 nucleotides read TGCAGCGTTTCCAATTCAGGTTACGGAGGAACTGAAGCTTTCTTT. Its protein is CSVSNSGYGGTEAFF.

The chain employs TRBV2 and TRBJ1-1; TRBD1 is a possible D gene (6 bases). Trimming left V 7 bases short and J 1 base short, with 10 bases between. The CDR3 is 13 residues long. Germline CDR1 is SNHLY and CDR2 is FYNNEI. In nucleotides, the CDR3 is TGTGCCAGCAACCTACAGGGGAACACTGAAGCTTTCTTT. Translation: CASNLQGNTEAFF.

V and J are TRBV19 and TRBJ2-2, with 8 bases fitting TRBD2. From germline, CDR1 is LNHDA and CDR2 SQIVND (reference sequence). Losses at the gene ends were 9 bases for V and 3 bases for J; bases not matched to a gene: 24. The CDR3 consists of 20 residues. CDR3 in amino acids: CASFPRQWLAGHGDTGELFF. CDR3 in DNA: TGTGCCAGCTTCCCTAGGCAGTGGCTAGCGGGTCATGGGGACACCGGGGAGCTGTTTTTT. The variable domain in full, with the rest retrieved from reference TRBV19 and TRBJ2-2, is DGGITQSPKYLFRKEGQNVTLSCEQNLNHDAMYWYRQDPGQGLRLIYYSQIVNDFQKGDIAEGYSVSREKKESFPLTVTSAQKNPTAFYLCASFPRQWLAGHGDTGELFFGEGSRLTVL.

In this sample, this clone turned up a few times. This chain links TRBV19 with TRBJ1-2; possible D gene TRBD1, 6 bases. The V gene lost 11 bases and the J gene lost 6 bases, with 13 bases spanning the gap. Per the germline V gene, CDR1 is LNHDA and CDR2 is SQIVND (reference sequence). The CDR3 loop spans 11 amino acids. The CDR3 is CAAKGGDGYTF. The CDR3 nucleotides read TGTGCCGCGAAGGGGGGGGATGGCTACACCTTC.

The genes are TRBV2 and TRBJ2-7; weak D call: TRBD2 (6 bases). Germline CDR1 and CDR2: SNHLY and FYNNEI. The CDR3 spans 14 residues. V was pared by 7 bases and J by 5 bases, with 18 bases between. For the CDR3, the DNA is TGTGCCAGCACGAGACTGGGGGGAGTTAACGAGCAGTACTTC. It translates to CASTRLGGVNEQYF.

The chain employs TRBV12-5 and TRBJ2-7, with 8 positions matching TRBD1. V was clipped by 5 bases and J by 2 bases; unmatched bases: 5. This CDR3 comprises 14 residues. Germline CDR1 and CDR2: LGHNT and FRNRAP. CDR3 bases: TGTGCTAGTGGTCCACTGGACAGGGCCTACGAGCAGTACTTC. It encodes CASGPLDRAYEQYF.

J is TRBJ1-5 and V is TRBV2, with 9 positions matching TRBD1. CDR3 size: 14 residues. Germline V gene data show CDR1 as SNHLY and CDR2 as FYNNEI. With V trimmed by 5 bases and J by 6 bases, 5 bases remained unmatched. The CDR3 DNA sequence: TGTGCCAGCAGTTTCGGACAGGGGAGTCAGCCCCAGCATTTT. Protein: CASSFGQGSQPQHF.

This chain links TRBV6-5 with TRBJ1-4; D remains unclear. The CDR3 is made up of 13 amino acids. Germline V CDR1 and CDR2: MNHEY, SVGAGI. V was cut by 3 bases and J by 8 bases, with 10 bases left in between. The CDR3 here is CASSYLGREKLFF. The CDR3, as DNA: TGTGCCAGCAGTTATCTAGGAAGGGAAAAACTGTTTTTT.

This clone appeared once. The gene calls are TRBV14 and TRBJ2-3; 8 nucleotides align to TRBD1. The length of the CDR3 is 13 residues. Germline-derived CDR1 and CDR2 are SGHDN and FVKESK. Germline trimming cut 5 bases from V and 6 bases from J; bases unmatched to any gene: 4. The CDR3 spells CASSRTGTDTQYF. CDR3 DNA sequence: TGTGCCAGCAGCAGGACAGGGACCGATACGCAGTATTTT.

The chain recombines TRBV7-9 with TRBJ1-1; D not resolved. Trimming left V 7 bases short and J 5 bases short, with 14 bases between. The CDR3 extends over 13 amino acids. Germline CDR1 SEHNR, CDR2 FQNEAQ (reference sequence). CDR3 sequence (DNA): TGTGCCAGCATCCCACGCGGAGAGACTGAAGCTTTCTTT. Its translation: CASIPRGETEAFF.

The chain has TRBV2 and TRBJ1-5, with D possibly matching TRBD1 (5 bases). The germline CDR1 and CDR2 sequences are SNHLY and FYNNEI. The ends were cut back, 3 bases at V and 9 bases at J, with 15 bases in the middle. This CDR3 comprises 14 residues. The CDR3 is CASSDDRGDLPQHF. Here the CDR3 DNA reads TGTGCCAGCAGTGACGACCGGGGGGATTTGCCCCAGCATTTT.

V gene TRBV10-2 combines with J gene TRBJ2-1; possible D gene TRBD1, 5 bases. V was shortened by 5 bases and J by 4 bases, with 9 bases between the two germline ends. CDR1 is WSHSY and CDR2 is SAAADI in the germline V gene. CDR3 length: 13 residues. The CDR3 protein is CASSLNRYNEQFF. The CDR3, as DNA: TGCGCCAGCAGTTTAAACAGGTACAATGAGCAGTTCTTC.

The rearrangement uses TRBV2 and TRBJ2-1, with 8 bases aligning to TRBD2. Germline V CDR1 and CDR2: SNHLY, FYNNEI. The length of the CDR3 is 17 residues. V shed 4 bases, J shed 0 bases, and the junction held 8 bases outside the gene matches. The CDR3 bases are TGTGCCAGCAGTGGAATCCGGGCGGGGGGCTCCTACAATGAGCAGTTCTTC. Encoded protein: CASSGIRAGGSYNEQFF.